This TCR beta chain derives from a study of T cells in Graves' hyperthyroidism and ophthalmopathy. General study points: In blood, most of the thyroid clonotypes expanded above 0.001 were also present.

There were TCR beta CDR3 regions amplified from RNA transcripts. HTBI primers were the set used in a first-round RT-PCR of the TCR CDR3. A single record per CDR3 protein comes from TCRdb applying MiXCR to the multiplex PCR reads. The repertoire holds 450,000 to 550,000 distinct CDR3 sequences, around 22% seen once, with about 11% in the top ten. CDR3 length: 16 amino acids. Germline V gives CDR1 SNHLY, CDR2 FYNNEI. V was pared by 7 bases and J by 0 bases, with 18 bases between. A few counts support this clonotype. The antigen is unknown. The chain couples TRBV2 to TRBJ2-5; D is unresolved. The sample was blood. This receptor was identified in a woman aged 25 to 39 with Graves' ophthalmopathy. This CDR3 reads CASTTYSNSYQETQYF. CDR3 coding DNA: TGTGCCAGCACTACCTACTCTAATTCGTACCAAGAGACCCAGTACTTC.